Reported below is one T cell receptor beta chain. Each CDR3 protein is one row after TCRdb ran MiXCR on the 5' RACE reads. Of 60,000 to 65,000 distinct CDR3 sequences listed, around a fifth are singletons. J lost 1 base, V lost 2 bases, and 3 bases had no gene match. CDR3 size: 15 residues. Looked up from germline, CDR1 is SGHTA and CDR2 is FQGNSA. The chain links TRBV7-2 to TRBJ1-1; the match to TRBD1 covers 8 bases. Sequencing input: memory CD4+ T cells sorted from a lymph node. Stated subset: memory CD4+ T cells, CD4+CD45RO+CD25-. The TCR sequence derives from a female donor with breast cancer. The CDR3 DNA follows: TGTGCCAGCAGCTTACGGACAGGGTGGAACACTGAAGCTTTCTTT. Protein: CASSLRTGWNTEAFF.